These 9 T cell receptor beta chains were all obtained from the same sample, sequenced in a study of Ad26.COV2.S vaccination and SARS-CoV-2 variants. The sample's treatment: around 19 received Ad26.COV2.S at low or high dose, single or two shots; about 5 received placebo; per-sample allocation not given. Repertoires come from day 63 after the first vaccine or placebo injection. TCRdb's table, derived via immunoSEQ multiplex PCR, lists solely in-frame clones and lacks some. This table holds some 460,000 clones, about 89% found once. The material was peripheral blood, obtained in a trial of Ad26.COV2.S vaccine versus placebo. Receptors originate from a person aged 18-60 years who received the Ad26.COV2.S COVID-19 vaccine or a placebo.

The gene calls are TRBV5-4 and TRBJ1-2, with 7 bases aligning to TRBD1. V dropped 5 bases and J dropped 4; count of bases not matched to a gene: 11. The CDR3 runs 15 residues. Germline CDR1 reads SGHNT; CDR2 reads YYREEE (reference sequence). CDR3: CASRKTGESSYGYTF. In nucleotides, the CDR3 is TGTGCCAGCAGAAAAACAGGGGAATCAAGCTATGGCTACACCTTC.

V gene TRBV6-5 combines with J gene TRBJ1-1, with TRBD1 matching over 7 bases. The CDR3 consists of 15 residues. Unmatched junction bases numbered 2, after V lost 0 bases and J lost 1 base. In germline, CDR1 is MNHEY, CDR2 SVGAGI. The CDR3 sequence is CASSYSQGENTEAFF. CDR3 bases: TGTGCCAGCAGTTACTCCCAGGGGGAGAACACTGAAGCTTTCTTT.

This clone came up once. The gene calls are TRBV28 and TRBJ1-6, with D unclear. V lost 11 bases and J 5 bases, leaving 13 bases between the germline ends. This CDR3 is built from 13 residues. The germline CDR1 and CDR2 sequences are MDHEN and SYDVKM. This chain's CDR3 is CAANEANNSPLHF. CDR3 sequence (DNA): TGTGCCGCGAACGAGGCGAATAATTCACCCCTCCACTTT.

The chain combines TRBV9 with TRBJ2-1; 12 bases align to TRBD2. J lost 6 bases, V lost 0 bases, and 7 bases had no gene match. The CDR3 has 17 amino acids. Germline CDR1 and CDR2: SGDLS and YYNGEE. CDR3 nucleotide sequence: TGTGCCAGCAGCGTAGAAGGAGGACTAGCGGGGCCCAATGAGCAGTTCTTC. This gives the protein CASSVEGGLAGPNEQFF.

Worth noting for this clone: The sample has other DNA sequences that encode this CDR3 too. J is TRBJ1-2 and V is TRBV19; D remains ambiguous. The CDR3 loop spans 12 amino acids. Trimming removed 6 bases at V and 2 bases at J, with 7 bases between. Germline V lookup: CDR1 LNHDA, CDR2 SQIVND (reference sequence). CDR3 DNA sequence: TGTGCCAGTAGCCTGGGGAACTATGGCTACACCTTC. Translated: CASSLGNYGYTF. Complete variable domain (other parts from reference TRBV19 and TRBJ1-2): DGGITQSPKYLFRKEGQNVTLSCEQNLNHDAMYWYRQDPGQGLRLIYYSQIVNDFQKGDIAEGYSVSREKKESFPLTVTSAQKNPTAFYLCASSLGNYGYTFGSGTRLTVV.

This CDR3 is CASSPRVGKAENEQFF. CDR3 in DNA: TGTGCCAGCTCACCTAGGGTGGGCAAGGCAGAAAATGAGCAGTTCTTC. This chain uses TRBV18 with TRBJ2-1, with D unclear. The CDR3 is made up of 16 amino acids. The ends were cut back, 3 bases at V and 7 bases at J, with 19 bases in the middle. The germline gives CDR1 KGHSH, CDR2 LQKENI.

This sequence joins TRBV9 and TRBJ1-6; no reliable D call. Per the germline V gene, CDR1 is SGDLS and CDR2 is YYNGEE. The CDR3 covers 14 residues. V gave up 1 base and J gave up 6 bases, with 8 bases separating them. Here the CDR3 DNA reads TGTGCCAGCAGCGTAACTGGGAGTAATTCACCCCTCCACTTT. It yields the protein CASSVTGSNSPLHF.

The chain joins TRBV3-1 (or the pseudogene TRBV3-2) to TRBJ2-7; 7 bases map to TRBD1. V was clipped by 5 bases and J by 2 bases; unmatched bases: 9. CDR3 length: 15 amino acids. Germline CDR1 is LGHDT and CDR2 is YNNKEL (reference sequence). In DNA form, the CDR3 reads TGTGCCAGCAGCTGGGGACAGCATCCGGCCTACGAGCAGTACTTC. Translated: CASSWGQHPAYEQYF.

V is TRBV7-9 and J is TRBJ1-1; D gene uncertain. There are 13 residues in the CDR3. V was pared by 7 bases and J by 11 bases, with 20 bases between. Per the germline V gene, CDR1 is SEHNR and CDR2 is FQNEAQ (reference sequence). The CDR3 DNA is TGTGCCAGCACCGAGGACGGTCCACGGGTGGCTTTCTTT. It yields the protein CASTEDGPRVAFF.